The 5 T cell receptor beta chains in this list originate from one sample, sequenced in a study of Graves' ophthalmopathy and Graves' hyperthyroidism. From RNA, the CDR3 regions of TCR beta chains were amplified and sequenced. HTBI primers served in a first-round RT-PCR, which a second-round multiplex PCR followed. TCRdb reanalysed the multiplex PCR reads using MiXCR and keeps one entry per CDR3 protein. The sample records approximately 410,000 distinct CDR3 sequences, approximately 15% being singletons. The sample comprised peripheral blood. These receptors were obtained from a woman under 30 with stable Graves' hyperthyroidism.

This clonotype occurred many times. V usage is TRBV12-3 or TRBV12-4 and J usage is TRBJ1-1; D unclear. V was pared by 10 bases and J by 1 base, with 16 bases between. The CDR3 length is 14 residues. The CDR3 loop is CATTLYAENTEAFF. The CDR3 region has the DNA TGTGCCACCACCCTCTACGCAGAGAACACTGAAGCTTTCTTT.

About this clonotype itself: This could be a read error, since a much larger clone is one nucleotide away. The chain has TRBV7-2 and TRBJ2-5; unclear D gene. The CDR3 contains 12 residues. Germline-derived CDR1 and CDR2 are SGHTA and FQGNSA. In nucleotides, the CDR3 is TGTGCCAGCAGCTATCAACAAGAGACCAAGTACTTC. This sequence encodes CASSYQQETKYF.

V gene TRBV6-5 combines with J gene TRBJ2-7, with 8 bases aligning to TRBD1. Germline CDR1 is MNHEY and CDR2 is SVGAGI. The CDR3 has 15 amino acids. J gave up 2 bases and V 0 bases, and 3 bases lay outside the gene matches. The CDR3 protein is CASSYSGQVTYEQYF. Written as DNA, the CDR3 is TGTGCCAGCAGTTACTCGGGACAGGTAACCTACGAGCAGTACTTC.

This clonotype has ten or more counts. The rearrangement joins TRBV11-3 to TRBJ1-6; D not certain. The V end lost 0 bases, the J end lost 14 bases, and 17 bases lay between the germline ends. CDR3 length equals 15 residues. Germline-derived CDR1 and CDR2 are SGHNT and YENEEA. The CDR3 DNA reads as TGTGCCAGCAGCTTAGAAGGTTCCGGTCTAGAGGCCCTCCACTTT. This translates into CASSLEGSGLEALHF. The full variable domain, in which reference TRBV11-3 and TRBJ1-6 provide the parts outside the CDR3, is EAGVVQSPRYKIIEKKQPVAFWCNPISGHNTLYWYLQNLGQGPELLIRYENEEAVDDSQLPKDRFSAERLKGVDSTLKIQPAELGDSAVYLCASSLEGSGLEALHFGNGTRLTVT.

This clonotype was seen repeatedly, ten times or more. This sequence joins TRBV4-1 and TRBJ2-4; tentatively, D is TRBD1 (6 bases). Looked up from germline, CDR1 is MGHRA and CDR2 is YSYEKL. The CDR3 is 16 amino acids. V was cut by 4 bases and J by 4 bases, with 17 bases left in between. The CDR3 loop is CASSPISTGQKNIQYF. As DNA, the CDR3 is TGCGCCAGCAGCCCCATAAGTACCGGACAGAAAAACATTCAGTACTTC.